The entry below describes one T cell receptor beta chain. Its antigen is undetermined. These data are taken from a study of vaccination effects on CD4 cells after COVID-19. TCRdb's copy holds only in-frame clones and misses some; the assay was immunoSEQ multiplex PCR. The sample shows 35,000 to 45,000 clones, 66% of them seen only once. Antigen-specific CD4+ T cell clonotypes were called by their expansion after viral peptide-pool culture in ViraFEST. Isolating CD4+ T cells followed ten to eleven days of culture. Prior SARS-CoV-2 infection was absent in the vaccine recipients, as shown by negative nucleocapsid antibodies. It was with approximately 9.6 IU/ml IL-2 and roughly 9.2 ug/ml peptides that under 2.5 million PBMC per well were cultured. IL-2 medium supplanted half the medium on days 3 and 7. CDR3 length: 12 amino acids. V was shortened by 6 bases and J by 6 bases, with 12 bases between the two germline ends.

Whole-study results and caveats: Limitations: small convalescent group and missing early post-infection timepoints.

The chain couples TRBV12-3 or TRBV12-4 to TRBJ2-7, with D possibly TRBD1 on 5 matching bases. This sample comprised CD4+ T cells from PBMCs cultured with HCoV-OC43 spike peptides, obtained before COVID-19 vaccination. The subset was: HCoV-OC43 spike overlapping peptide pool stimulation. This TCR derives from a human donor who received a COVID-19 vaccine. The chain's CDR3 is CASSLRVSEQYF. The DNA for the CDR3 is TGTGCCAGCAGCCTCAGGGTAAGCGAGCAGTACTTC.